Listed below are T cell receptor beta chains from one sample, sequenced in a study of shared clonotypes between healthy human individuals. Here immunoSEQ multiplex PCR was the method, and the copy in TCRdb shows in-frame clones only, minus some. In the table there are about 2.4 million clones, over 85% of which are singletons. The source material was naive CD4+ T cells from PBMCs. These receptors all come from a man between 18 and 29 years old in good health. Some clones in this sample may be carry-over from other donors' samples. Both conserved end residues are part of each CDR3. The D gene is left open where the match is weak.

v_call,d_call,cdr3_aa
TRBV5-4,NA,CASSNRDNRTDTQYF
TRBV5-1,NA,CASSLGDRIDQPQHF
TRBV6-6,TRBD1,CASSYPTGGGETQYF
TRBV19,NA,CASSIPQGGETQYF
TRBV28,NA,CASSPDIPANYGYTF
TRBV30,TRBD1,CAWSPYRGGLLMNTEAFF
TRBV30,TRBD1,CAWQGAPGRGQPQHF
TRBV23-1,NA,CASSPPKAQGANVLTF
TRBV28,TRBD1,CASSPGRGDRDYGYTF
TRBV9,TRBD1,CASSAGTGVSYEQYF
TRBV29-1,NA,CSVGRDYGYTF
TRBV5-1,TRBD2,CASSLAGGSTYNEQFF
TRBV27,NA,CASSLSAGSGNYGYTF
TRBV2,NA,CASTEGPTNEKLFF
TRBV27,NA,CASSLSGQNYGYTF
TRBV28,NA,CASSPAWGNQPQHF
TRBV2,NA,CASSEVSIEQYF
TRBV28,NA,CASSLLGTQETQYF
TRBV5-4,TRBD2,CASSLTLGLASTDTQYF
TRBV6-1,TRBD2,CASTPHPSGPYEQYF
TRBV4-3,NA,CASSQKGQRTEAFF
TRBV6-5,NA,CASNKLVSTEAFF
TRBV5-8,NA,CASSPLFEQYF
TRBV5-5,NA,CASSPSVSEQFF
TRBV5-8,NA,CASSLARASRGTQYF
TRBV28,NA,CASSSRTDTQYF
TRBV5-3,NA,CARSFLRKQPRDTQYF
TRBV7-9,TRBD2,CASLRRGLAGGGETQYF
TRBV2,NA,CASSQEAAQPQHF
TRBV5-1,TRBD2,CASLPTAGGSETQYF
TRBV6-6,TRBD2,CASTQLAGGRNNEQFF
TRBV2,NA,CASSAVTRRYNEQFF
TRBV11-2,TRBD1,CASSRDRLPKGNSPLHF
TRBV7-8,TRBD1,CASGDRTASGANVLTF
TRBV6-5,NA,CASSYRGFGYTF
TRBV28,NA,CASNTGPLRPQYF
TRBV6-4,NA,CASSEGKGQVGYTF
TRBV6-5,TRBD1,CASSYGDGQGETQYF
TRBV10-3,NA,CATTLHSSSEQYF
TRBV11-2,NA,CASSLFLYGAGTEAFF
TRBV7-2,NA,CASKTGSSYNEQFF
TRBV6-5,NA,CASSLRGYNQPQHF
TRBV14,NA,CASSQWRKETQYF
TRBV29-1,TRBD1,CSAHPDRATEAFF
TRBV7-3,NA,CASSPNSRWDEQFF
TRBV19,NA,CASSRVGARFYEQYF
TRBV5-6,NA,CASSFRQNLNYGYTF
TRBV18,NA,CASSPTVSYNEQFF
TRBV9,TRBD1,CASSSRGTGNAFF
TRBV6-6,NA,CASKGGTDTQYF
TRBV27,NA,CASSWQGISGELFF
TRBV7-9,NA,CASRLSLGGWDEQFF
TRBV28,TRBD2,CASSPGVAGGYEQYF
TRBV5-1,TRBD2,CASSLGLAGGVDTQYF
TRBV27,NA,CASSQIFAGANVLTF
TRBV2,NA,CASSRSANEQFF
TRBV19,NA,CASTDRGSPYEQYF
TRBV4-1,NA,CASSSVGIGPQETQYF
TRBV18,NA,CASSPQQSQGTGDEKLFF
TRBV19,NA,CASSIRRNNEQFF